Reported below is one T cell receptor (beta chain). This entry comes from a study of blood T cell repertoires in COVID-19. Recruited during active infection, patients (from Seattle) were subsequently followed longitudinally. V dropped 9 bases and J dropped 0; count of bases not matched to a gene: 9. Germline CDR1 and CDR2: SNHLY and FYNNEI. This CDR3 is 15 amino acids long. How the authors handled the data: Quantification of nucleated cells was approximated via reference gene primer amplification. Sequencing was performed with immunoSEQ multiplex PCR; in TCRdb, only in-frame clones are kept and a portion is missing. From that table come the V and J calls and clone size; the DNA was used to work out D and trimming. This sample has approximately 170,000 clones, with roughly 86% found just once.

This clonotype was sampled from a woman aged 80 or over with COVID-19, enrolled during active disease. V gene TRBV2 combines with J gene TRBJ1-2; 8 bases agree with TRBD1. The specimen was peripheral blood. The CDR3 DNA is TGTGCCAGTTCTTTAAGGACAGGGACTAACTATGGCTACACCTTC. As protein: CASSLRTGTNYGYTF.